Following are 2 T cell receptor beta chains from one sample sequenced in a study of T cells in Graves' hyperthyroidism and ophthalmopathy. Researchers amplified the TCR beta CDR3 regions from RNA transcripts. During a first-round RT-PCR of the TCR CDR3, the HTBI primer set was used. MiXCR, run by TCRdb on the multiplex PCR reads, gives a single entry per CDR3 protein. This sample carries fewer than 650,000 distinct CDR3 sequences, approximately 15% of them seen once, and the ten largest clones take 11% to 15%. Sequenced material: blood. The receptors come from a woman aged 40 to 50 with Graves' hyperthyroidism.

This clonotype was seen ten or more times. V and J are TRBV6-1 and TRBJ1-5; D remains unclear. The germline V and J ends were trimmed by 8 bases and 2 bases, with 16 bases remaining between them. The length of the CDR3 is 15 residues. In germline, CDR1 is MNHNS, CDR2 SASEGT. The CDR3 here is CASRGLHGGNQPQHF. CDR3 in DNA: TGTGCCAGCCGGGGTCTGCATGGGGGCAATCAGCCCCAGCATTTT.

This clonotype was recorded many times. CDR3: CASSLPGDIYNEQFF. The CDR3, as DNA: TGTGCCAGCAGTTTGCCAGGGGACATCTACAATGAGCAGTTCTTC. V and J are TRBV28 and TRBJ2-1; D perhaps matches TRBD1 (6 bases). Germline CDR1 MDHEN, CDR2 SYDVKM. Trimming pared 3 bases from V and 3 bases from J, leaving 12 bases between. This CDR3 is built from 15 residues.